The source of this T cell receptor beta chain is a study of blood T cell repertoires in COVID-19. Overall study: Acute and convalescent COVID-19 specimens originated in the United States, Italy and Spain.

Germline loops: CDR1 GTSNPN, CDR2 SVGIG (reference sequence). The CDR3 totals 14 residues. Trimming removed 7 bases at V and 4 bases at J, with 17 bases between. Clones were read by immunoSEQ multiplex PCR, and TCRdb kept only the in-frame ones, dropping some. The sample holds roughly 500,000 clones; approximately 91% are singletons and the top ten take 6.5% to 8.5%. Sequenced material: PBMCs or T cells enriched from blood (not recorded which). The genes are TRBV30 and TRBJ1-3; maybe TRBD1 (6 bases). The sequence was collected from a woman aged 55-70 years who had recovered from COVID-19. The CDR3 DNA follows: TGTGCCTCCCACCTGGGGGGGCACGGAAACACCATATATTTT. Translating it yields CASHLGGHGNTIYF. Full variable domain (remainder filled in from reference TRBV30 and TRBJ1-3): SQTIHQWPATLVQPVGSPLSLECTVEGTSNPNLYWYRQAAGRGLQLLFYSVGIGQISSEVPQNLSASRPQDRQFILSSKKLLLSDSGFYLCASHLGGHGNTIYFGEGSWLTVV.